What follows are 2 T cell receptor beta chains derived from one specimen sequenced in a study of OX40 agonist ivuxolimab in advanced cancers. Here immunoSEQ multiplex PCR was the method, and the copy in TCRdb shows in-frame clones only, minus some. The table includes 69,000 or so clones, about 83% detected once. This specimen was CD4+ or CD8+ T cells sorted from blood, taken in a trial of the OX40 agonist ivuxolimab. The source of these receptors is an adult with an advanced solid tumor such as melanoma, head and neck, liver or kidney cancer.

This clone was recorded once. The chain employs TRBV7-9 and TRBJ2-7, with no clear D. CDR1 and CDR2 from the germline V gene are SEHNR and FQNEAQ (reference sequence). CDR3 length: 12 amino acids. V gave up 3 bases and J gave up 4 bases, with 7 bases separating them. CDR3 in amino acids: CASSLEKYEQYF. The CDR3 DNA reads as TGTGCCAGCAGCTTGGAAAAATACGAGCAGTACTTC. Full variable domain (outside the CDR3, taken from reference TRBV7-9 and TRBJ2-7): DTGVSQNPRHKITKRGQNVTFRCDPISEHNRLYWYRQTLGQGPEFLTYFQNEAQLEKSRLLSDRFSAERPKGSFSTLEIQRTEQGDSAMYLCASSLEKYEQYFGPGTRLTVT.

This clone was observed a single time. The gene calls are TRBV2 and TRBJ2-6; D gene unclear. The CDR3 totals 14 residues. The germline V and J ends were trimmed by 7 bases and 0 bases, with 7 bases remaining between them. Germline-derived CDR1 and CDR2 are SNHLY and FYNNEI. The CDR3 spells CASTPSSGANVLTF. The DNA for the CDR3 is TGTGCCAGCACCCCGAGCTCTGGGGCCAACGTCCTGACTTTC.